This T cell receptor beta chain originates from a study of human T cells and chemical hapten exposure. Study-level points and caveats: With DPC sensitization, TCRs exceeding 1 in 1000 frequency showed no change.

Comments on this clonotype: Its antigen is unknown. A much larger clone lies one base from this, so it may be a read error.

Per the original methods: The number of TCRs in each sample had a median of 95,638 and spanned about 23,224 to 690,600. Via MiXCR, TCRdb re-called the RACE reads, giving one row per CDR3 protein. Clone size and V and J calls follow TCRdb, not the original study. This table holds some 380,000 distinct CDR3 sequences, 4.8% found once. The time point denotes: patch test 1, 2 weeks after DPC sensitization. Specified treatment: therapeutic diphenylcyclopropenone sensitization with weekly scalp DPC. V lost 5 bases and J lost 15, with 17 bases in between. CDR3 size: 13 residues. Germline loops: CDR1 MNHEY, CDR2 SMNVEV (reference sequence).

Sequences were derived from whole blood, sampled in connection with sensitization to the hapten diphenylcyclopropenone (DPC). This sequence joins TRBV27 and TRBJ1-6; D might be TRBD1 (5 bases). The TCR comes from a woman in her fifties or sixties with alopecia areata. Some clones in this sample may be carry-over from other donors' samples. CDR3 nucleotide sequence: TGTGCCAGCAGTCTGACGGGGGGTCGGAACCTCCACTTT. It translates to CASSLTGGRNLHF.